This TCR beta chain was observed in a study of T cells after yellow fever vaccination. V lost 7 bases to trimming and J lost 0 bases, with 9 bases between them. CDR3 length: 13 residues. The V gene's germline CDR1 is SGHRS and CDR2 YFSETQ. TCRdb reanalysed the 5' RACE reads using MiXCR and keeps one entry per CDR3 protein. The repertoire holds about 370,000 distinct CDR3 sequences, with around 10% as singletons. This chain links TRBV5-1 with TRBJ2-3; D is uncertain. The clonotype comes from a man aged 18 to 35 who received the YFV17D yellow fever vaccine. The sequences come from PBMCs, collected on the day of the first yellow fever vaccination. CDR3 DNA sequence: TGCGCCAGCGGCCCCGGGAGCACAGATACGCAGTATTTT. Translating gives CASGPGSTDTQYF.